A single sample is the source of the 7 T cell receptor beta chains below, sequenced in a study of T cell repertoires in cytomegalovirus infection. MiXCR, applied by TCRdb to the reads, yields one record per CDR3 protein. The sample lists about 450,000 distinct CDR3 sequences; roughly a third were seen once. The sample consisted of PBMCs. The receptors were sampled from a human donor in good health (CMV status not recorded). Some clones in this sample may be carry-over from other donors' samples.

This clonotype has more than one count but fewer than ten. The CDR3 reads CASSQTGTPGAGNTIYF. The CDR3 region has the DNA TGTGCCAGCAGCCAGACAGGGACTCCCGGGGCAGGAAACACCATATATTTT. The rearrangement uses TRBV4-2 and TRBJ1-3; 7 bases are a match to TRBD1. Germline CDR1 reads LGHNA; CDR2 reads YNFKEQ. The CDR3 length is 17 residues. V shed 3 bases and J 4 bases; nucleotides not matched to a gene: 12.

The chain employs TRBV30 and TRBJ1-6; 7 bases match TRBD1. The CDR3 consists of 14 residues. The V gene end was trimmed by 2 bases and the J gene end by 10 bases; junction bases not matched to a gene: 8. Per germline, CDR1 GTSNPN and CDR2 SVGIG (reference sequence). The DNA of the CDR3 is TGTGCCTGGAGTTCGACAGGGAAGAGCTCACCCCTCCACTTT. Its translation is CAWSSTGKSSPLHF.

This clonotype was observed many times. The V and J genes are TRBV7-6 and TRBJ2-1; a possible D gene is TRBD1 (6 bases). CDR3 length equals 19 residues. Germline values: CDR1 SGHVS, CDR2 FNYEAQ. Trimming removed 5 bases at V and 2 bases at J, with 25 bases between. The CDR3 DNA reads TGTGCCAGCAGCCGCACAGGGTTCCGCACGGTGGTGACCTACAATGAGCAGTTCTTC. Residues: CASSRTGFRTVVTYNEQFF.

The DNA of the CDR3 is TGTGCCAGCAGTGTAGAGGACAGTCCTGGCTACACCTTC. The encoded protein is CASSVEDSPGYTF. The chain carries TRBV6-1 and TRBJ1-2, with TRBD1 as a possible D gene (6 bases). V was pared by 4 bases and J by 7 bases, with 13 bases between. Germline CDR1 MNHNS, CDR2 SASEGT. The CDR3 consists of 13 residues.

This clonotype was seen at least ten times. The chain has TRBV28 and TRBJ1-4; the match to TRBD1 covers 7 bases. Germline V gene sequence: CDR1 MDHEN, CDR2 SYDVKM. V dropped 4 bases and J dropped 8; count of bases not matched to a gene: 7. The CDR3 has 14 amino acids. As DNA, the CDR3 is TGTGCCAGCAGTTCCCCGGGACAGACGGAAAAACTGTTTTTT. Translation: CASSSPGQTEKLFF.

Concerning this clonotype itself: A much bigger clone sits one base away, suggesting this may be a read error. The genes are TRBV7-2 and TRBJ2-5; 11 nucleotides line up with TRBD1. CDR1 and CDR2 from the germline V gene are SGHTA and FQGNSA. This CDR3 comprises 15 residues. DNA of the CDR3: TGTGCCAGCAGCTCCGGCGGGGGACAGGGGGAGACCCCGTACTTC. This codes for CASSSGGGQGETPYF.

This clonotype was seen ten or more times. V is TRBV7-2 and J is TRBJ1-4; D call uncertain. CDR3 length equals 14 residues. Germline CDR1 and CDR2: SGHTA and FQGNSA. V was cut by 4 bases and J by 8 bases, with 14 bases left in between. Here the CDR3 DNA reads TGTGCCAGCAGCTCCGAACCCGGTACGGAAAAACTGTTTTTT. Its translation: CASSSEPGTEKLFF.